These T cell receptor beta chains were read from a single sample in a study of T-cell reconstitution after alpha-beta-depleted transplantation in children. One entry per CDR3 protein results from TCRdb running MiXCR on the PCR reads. The table lists approximately 630,000 distinct CDR3 sequences, around 13% of them singletons. The starting material was PBMCs, obtained before TCRalphabeta/CD19-depleted stem cell transplant. Every receptor here comes from a girl aged 2 to 9 with congenital amegakaryocytic thrombocytopenia, due to receive a stem cell transplant. Both conserved end residues are trimmed from each CDR3. Part of the rows lack a size; the others show once, few, many or a class for expanded clones.

V: TRBV11-2; size: many; J: TRBJ2-2; CDR3: ASSRRNSWGTLAGELF
V: TRBV29-1; size: many; J: TRBJ2-3; CDR3: SGGTGDTDTQY
V: TRBV24-1; size: -; J: TRBJ2-2; CDR3: ATSDSGGVTGELF
V: TRBV11-1; size: -; J: TRBJ2-1; CDR3: ASSFQTQGGQEQF
V: TRBV10-3; size: few; J: TRBJ2-2; CDR3: AITVPSPTGELF
V: TRBV11-2; size: many; J: TRBJ2-7; CDR3: ASSLQVGEQY
V: TRBV20-1; size: few; J: TRBJ2-1; CDR3: SARDLGGRPEVFEQF
V: TRBV7-9; size: few; J: TRBJ2-1; CDR3: ASSPPSATSGNEQF
V: TRBV20-1; size: -; J: TRBJ2-7; CDR3: CASRDSYEQY
V: TRBV20-1; size: many; J: TRBJ2-2; CDR3: SARGTSALNQGTGELF
V: TRBV5-6; size: -; J: TRBJ2-2; CDR3: ASSLEGVGELF
V: TRBV27; size: many; J: TRBJ2-3; CDR3: ASRLAGAHTDTQY
V: TRBV12-3/TRBV12-4; size: many; J: TRBJ2-3; CDR3: ASSPPFGTQY
V: TRBV13; size: few; J: TRBJ2-7; CDR3: ASSIRQSPYEQY
V: TRBV6-4; size: many; J: TRBJ1-4; CDR3: ASSDSPSGGELF
V: TRBV12-3/TRBV12-4; size: -; J: TRBJ2-1; CDR3: ASSMTSGRAFFYNEQF
V: TRBV20-1; size: few; J: TRBJ2-7; CDR3: SAERSSGRYGNEQY
V: TRBV28; size: many; J: TRBJ1-3; CDR3: ASSFRPRSGNTIY
V: TRBV20-1; size: -; J: TRBJ2-6; CDR3: SAKGQTSGANVLT
V: TRBV20-1; size: many; J: TRBJ2-3; CDR3: SVQVLQLAPRTQY
V: TRBV28; size: -; J: TRBJ2-1; CDR3: ASTTGIQGGVNEQF
V: TRBV3-1; size: once; J: TRBJ2-4; CDR3: ACSQASGWENIQY
V: TRBV9; size: many; J: TRBJ2-1; CDR3: ASSVGAAPILNEQF
V: TRBV27; size: few; J: TRBJ2-5; CDR3: ASSFVGQGETQY
V: TRBV7-2; size: few; J: TRBJ2-1; CDR3: ASKSLTPIYHEQF
V: TRBV5-1; size: many; J: TRBJ2-1; CDR3: ASSLYWMVEQF
V: TRBV5-6; size: few; J: TRBJ1-2; CDR3: ASSLAAGGHGYT
V: TRBV12-3/TRBV12-4; size: many; J: TRBJ2-2; CDR3: ASSLAWDLKGELF
V: TRBV19; size: -; J: TRBJ2-3; CDR3: ASKGTSGRTTDTQY
V: TRBV20-1; size: few; J: TRBJ2-2; CDR3: SARDSKGGNTGELF
V: TRBV12-3/TRBV12-4; size: -; J: TRBJ2-5; CDR3: ASSFSTPVADRETQY
V: TRBV27; size: -; J: TRBJ2-5; CDR3: ASSPNYNTYQETQY
V: TRBV20-1; size: -; J: TRBJ2-5; CDR3: GARGGRKQETQY
V: TRBV10-3; size: few; J: TRBJ2-4; CDR3: AISVSREGAVQY